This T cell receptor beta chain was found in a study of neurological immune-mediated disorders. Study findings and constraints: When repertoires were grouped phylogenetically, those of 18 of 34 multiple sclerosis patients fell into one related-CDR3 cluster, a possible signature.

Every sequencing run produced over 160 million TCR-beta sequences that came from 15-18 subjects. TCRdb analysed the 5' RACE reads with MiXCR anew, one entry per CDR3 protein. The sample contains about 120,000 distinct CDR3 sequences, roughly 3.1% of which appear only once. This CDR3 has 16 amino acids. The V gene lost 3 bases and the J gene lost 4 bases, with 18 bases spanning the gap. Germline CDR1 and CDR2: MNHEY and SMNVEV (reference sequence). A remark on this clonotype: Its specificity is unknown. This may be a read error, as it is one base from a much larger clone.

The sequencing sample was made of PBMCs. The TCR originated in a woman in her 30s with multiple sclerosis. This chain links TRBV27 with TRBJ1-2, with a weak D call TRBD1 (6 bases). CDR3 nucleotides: TGTGCCAGCAGTTTCTCGTACGGGGGGCGCCCCTATGGCTACACCTTC. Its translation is CASSFSYGGRPYGYTF.